Presented here are 3 T cell receptor beta chains from one specimen sequenced in a study of shared clonotypes between healthy human individuals (dated by TCRdb to 2020 to 2022). Receptor libraries were prepared by the immunoSEQ multiplex PCR assay. In TCRdb, the immuneACCESS table is reduced to in-frame sequences with V and J assigned. These tables do not hold every clone; where another copy was compared, an unresolved V gene accounts for under half, and the others remain unexplained. In this sample the table shows more than 2,000,000 clones, roughly nine tenths of which occur a single time. The ten largest clones take up about 0.13% of the sample. The sequenced material came from naive CD4+ T cells sorted from blood. The cell subset or site label corresponds to: CD45RA+ positively selected. The receptors derive from a man younger than 30 in good health.

The chain carries TRBV7-8 and TRBJ1-6; 12 nucleotides agree with TRBD1. V trimming: 5 bases; J trimming: 2 bases; junction bases outside the gene matches: 10. The CDR3 runs to 19 residues. CDR1 is SGHVS and CDR2 is FQNEAQ in the germline V gene. The CDR3: CASSSTGTGGITYNSPLHF. CDR3 nucleotides: TGTGCCAGCAGCAGCACCGGGACAGGGGGCATCACCTATAATTCACCCCTCCACTTT.

This chain links TRBV19 with TRBJ2-3; D is perhaps TRBD1 or TRBD2 (6 bases each). Trimming took off 7 bases at V and 3 bases at J, with 14 bases between the two ends. The germline CDR1 and CDR2 sequences are LNHDA and SQIVND (reference sequence). The CDR3 is made up of 14 amino acids. The CDR3 DNA is TGTGCCAGTACCTCTAGGGGGGAGACAGATACGCAGTATTTT. It yields the protein CASTSRGETDTQYF.

The V and J genes are TRBV5-1 and TRBJ2-7; D tentatively fits TRBD1 or TRBD2 (6 bases each). Trimming pared 4 bases from V and 2 bases from J, leaving 13 bases between. This CDR3 is 14 amino acids long. Germline loops: CDR1 SGHRS, CDR2 YFSETQ. The CDR3 loop reads CASSPGAGAYEQYF. The CDR3 DNA follows: TGCGCCAGCAGCCCGGGGGCAGGGGCCTACGAGCAGTACTTC. The whole variable domain, filled in from reference TRBV5-1 and TRBJ2-7, reads KAGVTQTPRYLIKTRGQQVTLSCSPISGHRSVSWYQQTPGQGLQFLFEYFSETQRNKGNFPGRFSGRQFSNSRSEMNVSTLELGDSALYLCASSPGAGAYEQYFGPGTRLTVT.